This record looks at one T cell receptor (beta chain) sequence and its context. This clonotype has only a few counts. The clone's antigen remains unknown. There are no base qualities to consult, and no much larger clone falls within one base. Measured from the cysteine to the phenylalanine, the CDR3 is 15 residues long. The sequence is cut down to CDR3 DNA, 45 bases in frame from base 1. V was cut back by 3 bases and J by 4 bases, leaving a gap of 13 bases between them. From a lookup of the germline V gene, CDR1 and CDR2 are KGHDR and SFDVKD. This sample was included in a study of T-cell reconstitution after alpha-beta-depleted transplantation in children (dated by TCRdb to 2016 to 2017). For context, the study as a whole: Using TCR repertoire profiling, the study followed T-cell immune reconstitution in a quantitative way in children after TCRalphabeta/CD19-depleted allogeneic hematopoietic cell transplantation.

Library method: PCR. TCRdb lists the instrument as Illumina HiSeq 2500. TCR libraries were prepared with molecular barcoding, using unique molecular identifiers to normalize TCRbeta repertoire quantification. TCRdb redid the processing of the public reads, applying fastp at Q25 and MiXCR, and retained in-frame beta chains. Entries are consolidated by CDR3 protein sequence, retaining the most common genes and DNA. Across this sample there are approximately 640,000 distinct CDR3 sequences, with approximately 16% seen only once. Over 0.95% of the sample is taken by the ten largest. The source material was PBMCs from the stem cell graft donor, sampled from the stem cell graft. This TCR was recovered from a human donor who donated a stem cell graft to a child with acute myeloid leukemia. Rearrangement joined TRBV24-1 to TRBJ2-3, with no reliable assignment of the D segment. The CDR3 protein: CATSDGVFPSDTQYF. The sequence in DNA is TGTGCCACCAGTGATGGAGTCTTTCCTTCAGATACGCAGTATTTT.